This TCR beta chain was identified in a study of Ad26.COV2.S vaccination and SARS-CoV-2 variants. Study background: Donor was in the COV1001 Ad26.COV2.S trial arm. By the intramuscular route, Ad26.COV2.S was given once, or twice 56 days apart.

Treatment denoted: some 20 received Ad26.COV2.S at low or high dose, single or two shots; about five received placebo; per-sample allocation not given. Collection of the samples took place on day 63 after the first injection of vaccine or placebo. Generated by immunoSEQ multiplex PCR, the TCRdb table keeps only in-frame clones and is missing some. The top ten clones hold nearly 1.5% of a sample with about 680,000 clones, 70% to 90% of them seen once. The V end was cut by 4 bases, the J end by 5 bases, with 19 bases between. The CDR3 has 16 residues. Germline V gives CDR1 KGHDR, CDR2 SFDVKD. The material sequenced was peripheral blood, taken in a trial of Ad26.COV2.S vaccine versus placebo. The sequence was collected from a person aged 18-60 years who received the Ad26.COV2.S COVID-19 vaccine or a placebo. The J gene is TRBJ2-5, the V gene TRBV24-1, with D perhaps given as TRBD1 or TRBD2 (5 bases each). Here the CDR3 DNA reads TGTGCCACCAGTGAGACTGGGGTAGGGACGAGGGAGACCCAGTACTTC. It encodes CATSETGVGTRETQYF.